These 16 T cell receptor beta chains share one sample of origin, sequenced in a study of human T cells and chemical hapten exposure (dated by TCRdb to about 2021). The time point label here, explained by the study, means: pre-sensitization, week 0. The treatment or condition label, read with the paper, signifies: therapeutic diphenylcyclopropenone sensitization with weekly scalp DPC. The library was obtained by RACE. Sequencing took place on a NextSeq 500. TCRdb reprocessed the public reads (quality trimming at Q25 with fastp, clone calling with MiXCR) and kept in-frame beta chains. CDR3 protein sequences are deduplicated, and each keeps its most common genes and DNA. In all, the sample holds about 350,000 distinct CDR3 sequences, and approximately 5.8% of those were seen once. The ten biggest clones cover about 8.7% of the sample. The sequenced sample was whole blood, obtained in connection with sensitization to the hapten diphenylcyclopropenone (DPC). The receptors here all came from a woman between 18 and 29 years old with alopecia areata. Some clones in this sample may be carry-over from other donors' samples.

This clonotype was seen at least ten times. The V gene is TRBV29-1, the J gene TRBJ2-3, with 8 bases aligning to TRBD1. The CDR3 spans 15 residues. V trimming: 3 bases; J trimming: 1 base; junction bases outside the gene matches: 6. Germline assignment: CDR1 SQVTM and CDR2 ANQGSEA. CDR3 loop: CSVEAGGAGTDTQYF. DNA of the CDR3: TGCAGCGTTGAGGCAGGGGGCGCCGGCACAGATACGCAGTATTTT.

With respect to this clonotype: A read error is likely, as this CDR3 ends without the conserved phenylalanine or tryptophan. The chain combines TRBV12-3 or TRBV12-4 with TRBJ2-4; a possible D gene is TRBD2 (6 bases). There are 14 residues in the CDR3. V shed 6 bases and J shed 4 bases, with 13 bases lying between them. This CDR3 reads CASRNSGEKNIQYL. The CDR3 nucleotides are TGTGCCAGCAGGAATAGCGGAGAAAAAAACATTCAGTACTTA.

The V gene is TRBV3-1, the J gene TRBJ2-7; D may correspond to TRBD1 or TRBD2 (5 bases each). The CDR3 spans 13 residues. Germline V gene lookup returns CDR1 LGHDT and CDR2 YNNKEL (reference sequence). V was pared by 6 bases and J by 6 bases, with 15 bases between. The chain's CDR3 is CASSWDPSSEQYF. The DNA of the CDR3 is TGTGCCAGCAGTTGGGACCCATCAAGCGAGCAGTACTTC.

This clonotype appeared a few times. The chain recombines TRBV11-2 with TRBJ2-3; possible D gene TRBD2, 6 bases. V was shortened by 0 bases and J by 6 bases, with 19 bases between the two germline ends. Germline V gene sequence: CDR1 SGHAT, CDR2 FQNNGV. This CDR3 has 17 residues. CDR3 in DNA: TGTGCCAGCAGCTTAGAGCGACTAGTGGTAACAGTGGATACGCAGTATTTT. This gives the protein CASSLERLVVTVDTQYF.

This clonotype occurred a few times. This chain links TRBV20-1 with TRBJ2-5; 13 bases fit TRBD2. CDR1 and CDR2 (germline): DFQATT, SNEGSKA (reference sequence). The CDR3 is made up of 12 amino acids. The CDR3 DNA is TGCAACGGACTAGCGGGGGCGGAGACCCAGTACTTC. This gives the protein CNGLAGAETQYF.

CDR3 protein: CASRERGGNTEAFF. CDR3 in DNA: TGTGCCAGCAGGGAGAGGGGGGGGAACACTGAAGCTTTCTTT. The chain joins TRBV2 to TRBJ1-1; TRBD1 is a possible D gene (6 bases). Germline V CDR1 and CDR2: SNHLY, FYNNEI. The CDR3 length is 14 residues. The ends were cut back, 6 bases at V and 1 base at J, with 12 bases in the middle.

In the case of this clonotype: A much larger clonotype is one base distant, so this may be a read error. The chain couples TRBV11-2 to TRBJ2-3; D gene uncertain. The germline V gene encodes CDR1 SGHAT and CDR2 FQNNGV. This CDR3 spans 13 amino acids. The CDR3 sequence is CASRLDVVDTQYF. CDR3 in DNA: TGTGCCAGCAGGTTAGACGTGGTAGATACGCAGTATTTT. The full variable domain, rest sourced from reference TRBV11-2 and TRBJ2-3, is EAGVAQSPRYKIIEKRQSVAFWCNPISGHATLYWYQQILGQGPKLLIQFQNNGVVDDSQLPKDRFSAERLKGVDSTLKIQPAKLEDSAVYLCASRLDVVDTQYFGPGTRLTVL.

This clonotype was counted many times. This rearrangement joins TRBV6-2 or TRBV6-3 to TRBJ1-1; D gene ambiguous. CDR3 length: 13 amino acids. CDR1 MNHEY and CDR2 SVGEGT come from the germline V gene. The V gene lost 8 bases and the J gene lost 4 bases, with 14 bases spanning the gap. The CDR3 loop reads CASLLDGFTEAFF. The CDR3 DNA follows: TGTGCCAGCCTTTTGGACGGGTTCACTGAAGCTTTCTTT.

This rearrangement joins TRBV4-1 to TRBJ1-2, with TRBD1 as a possible D gene (6 bases). Trimming removed 4 bases at V and 0 bases at J, with 15 bases between. CDR3 length: 16 amino acids. The germline V gene encodes CDR1 MGHRA and CDR2 YSYEKL. The DNA for the CDR3 is TGCGCCAGCAGCCGGTATACAGGGACCTCTAACTATGGCTACACCTTC. This codes for CASSRYTGTSNYGYTF.

The table lists this clonotype with many counts. The rearrangement links TRBV6-4 to TRBJ2-1; TRBD2 matches at 9 bases. V lost 3 bases, J lost 5 bases, and 5 bases stayed unmatched. This CDR3 contains 15 residues. Germline V gene lookup returns CDR1 MRHNA and CDR2 SNTAGT. CDR3 in amino acids: CASSEMAGGNNEQFF. Written as DNA, the CDR3 is TGTGCCAGCAGTGAAATGGCGGGGGGGAACAATGAGCAGTTCTTC.

This clonotype came up a few times. The V and J genes are TRBV29-1 and TRBJ1-2; TRBD1 is a possible D gene (6 bases). The V gene's germline CDR1 is SQVTM and CDR2 ANQGSEA. The CDR3 length is 11 residues. The CDR3, as DNA: TGCACCATATCCCAGGGGAATGGCTACACCTTC. Its protein product is CTISQGNGYTF.

This clonotype was recorded at least ten times. The chain carries TRBV7-9 and TRBJ1-4; TRBD1 matches 8 bases. V was clipped by 5 bases and J by 5 bases; unmatched bases: 4. The germline CDR1 and CDR2 sequences are SEHNR and FQNEAQ (reference sequence). This CDR3 has 14 amino acids. CDR3 loop: CASSPGQENEKLFF. As DNA, the CDR3 is TGTGCCAGCAGCCCGGGACAGGAGAATGAAAAACTGTTTTTT.

This clonotype showed up just a few times. The CDR3 is CASRTHLRAPETQYF. The CDR3 DNA sequence: TGTGCCAGCAGAACGCATCTCAGGGCCCCCGAGACCCAGTACTTC. This rearrangement joins TRBV27 to TRBJ2-5; weak D call: TRBD1 (5 bases). The CDR3 extends over 15 amino acids. Deletions cut 6 bases from V and 5 bases from J, with 19 bases between. Germline CDR1 is MNHEY and CDR2 is SMNVEV (reference sequence).

The chain has TRBV4-3 and TRBJ1-2, with a possible D match to TRBD1 (5 bases). Germline values: CDR1 LGHNA, CDR2 YSLEER. V lost 3 bases to trimming and J lost 1 base, with 12 bases between them. The CDR3 is 15 residues long. In nucleotides, the CDR3 is TGCGCCAGCAGCCAGGACACCACCTATAACTATGGCTACACCTTC. Translating it yields CASSQDTTYNYGYTF.

This chain joins TRBV12-3 or TRBV12-4 and TRBJ2-1, with 12 bases that match TRBD2. This CDR3 spans 15 amino acids. Trimming at V came to 7 bases and at J to 5 bases, leaving 6 bases not matched to a gene. CDR3 sequence: CASILLAGGHNEQFF. As DNA, the CDR3 is TGTGCCAGCATCCTACTAGCGGGGGGCCACAATGAGCAGTTCTTC.

This clonotype occurred once. This chain's CDR3 is CASSVRSGQKSPLHF. The CDR3, as DNA: TGTGCCAGCAGCGTAAGGTCCGGGCAGAAATCACCCCTCCACTTT. The chain carries TRBV9 and TRBJ1-6; no reliable D call. Germline V gene sequence: CDR1 SGDLS, CDR2 YYNGEE. The CDR3 totals 15 residues. Trimming took off 1 base at V and 10 bases at J, with 15 bases between the two ends.